Shown below are 15 T cell receptor beta chains from a single sample sequenced in a study of shared clonotypes between healthy human individuals. Here immunoSEQ multiplex PCR was the method, and the copy in TCRdb shows in-frame clones only, minus some. The table lists 560,000 or so clones, roughly 96% of them singletons, with about 0.12% in the top ten. Terminally differentiated effector memory CD45RA+ cells were excluded from the naive CD8 cells, which were CD45RO-negative and positively selected for CCR7. The sample taken for sequencing was naive CD8+ T cells sorted from blood. These receptors originate from a woman aged 25-40 years in good health.

This chain joins TRBV11-1 and TRBJ2-5; the D gene is possibly TRBD2 (6 bases). The CDR3 is made up of 14 amino acids. V was pared by 5 bases and J by 5 bases, with 15 bases between. Looked up from germline, CDR1 is SGHAT and CDR2 is FQDESV (reference sequence). The DNA of the CDR3 is TGTGCCAGCAGCCTCACGGGGGTTGATGAGACCCAGTACTTC. It yields the protein CASSLTGVDETQYF.

This clone showed up just once. The chain uses TRBV28 and TRBJ1-1, with TRBD1 as a possible D gene (5 bases). CDR1 and CDR2 from the germline V gene are MDHEN and SYDVKM. The V end was cut by 7 bases, the J end by 6 bases, with 18 bases between. This CDR3 spans 14 amino acids. The CDR3: CASMDTRMGAEAFF. In DNA, the CDR3 is TGTGCCAGCATGGATACCCGGATGGGGGCTGAAGCTTTCTTT.

The rearrangement links TRBV7-6 to TRBJ2-2, with TRBD2 as a possible D gene (5 bases). The V gene's germline CDR1 is SGHVS and CDR2 FNYEAQ. This CDR3 spans 14 amino acids. Trimming cost V 7 bases and J 2 bases, with 11 bases left between them. CDR3 protein: CASNRGRNTGELFF. CDR3 bases: TGTGCCAGCAACCGGGGTCGCAACACCGGGGAGCTGTTTTTT.

The chain employs TRBV2 and TRBJ1-4, with no clear D. CDR1 is SNHLY and CDR2 is FYNNEI in the germline V gene. This CDR3 has 14 amino acids. V lost 1 base and J lost 7, with 10 bases in between. The CDR3 sequence is CASSEGLFGEKLFF. CDR3 sequence (DNA): TGTGCCAGCAGTGAAGGGCTCTTTGGTGAAAAACTGTTTTTT.

V is TRBV28 and J is TRBJ1-1; 9 bases align to TRBD1. The V and J ends lost 5 bases and 4 bases, in that order; junction bases with no gene match: 11. CDR1 and CDR2 from the germline V gene are MDHEN and SYDVKM. This CDR3 has 16 amino acids. The CDR3 region has the DNA TGTGCCAGCAGTAATGCTCCAGGGACAGGGTTCACTGAAGCTTTCTTT. As protein: CASSNAPGTGFTEAFF.

The V call is TRBV5-6, the J call TRBJ2-3; possibly TRBD1 for D (6 bases). Germline CDR1 and CDR2: SGHDT and YYEEEE. The CDR3 is made up of 14 amino acids. V lost 2 bases to trimming and J lost 2 bases, with 9 bases between them. The CDR3, as DNA: TGTGCCAGCAGCTTCGGGACACACACAGATACGCAGTATTTT. As protein: CASSFGTHTDTQYF.

The chain employs TRBV4-1 and TRBJ2-7; 7 positions match TRBD1. CDR1 and CDR2 (germline): MGHRA, YSYEKL. The junction had 11 bases not matched to a gene; V was cut back by 1 base and J by 2 bases. CDR3 length equals 17 residues. The CDR3 sequence: CASSQVTTGQYPYEQYF. Written as DNA, the CDR3 is TGCGCCAGCAGCCAAGTGACGACGGGACAGTACCCCTACGAGCAGTACTTC.

This chain links TRBV11-2 with TRBJ2-5; D remains ambiguous. Trimming removed 5 bases from V and 6 bases from J, with 19 bases in between. Germline assignment: CDR1 SGHAT and CDR2 FQNNGV. The CDR3 has 15 amino acids. The CDR3 DNA sequence: TGTGCCAGCAGCCCTATTTTCGCAGGCGAGCAGACCCAGTACTTC. Amino acids: CASSPIFAGEQTQYF.

The chain couples TRBV27 to TRBJ2-7; 9 bases match TRBD1. The junction had 4 bases not matched to a gene; V was cut back by 4 bases and J by 3 bases. Per germline, CDR1 MNHEY and CDR2 SMNVEV (reference sequence). The CDR3 contains 14 residues. CDR3 DNA sequence: TGTGCCAGCAGTTGGGACAGGGAAAGCTACGAGCAGTACTTC. This gives the protein CASSWDRESYEQYF.

The chain has TRBV6-6 and TRBJ2-3; a possible D gene is TRBD2 (5 bases). Trimming stripped 0 bases from V and 6 bases from J, with 13 bases between. Germline CDR1 MNHNY, CDR2 SVGAGI (reference sequence). This CDR3 region has 15 residues. The DNA for the CDR3 is TGTGCCAGCAGTTACTCTTGGCTAGCTGCGGATACGCAGTATTTT. It codes for CASSYSWLAADTQYF.

The rearrangement joins TRBV4-2 to TRBJ2-1; D is possibly TRBD2 (7 bases). The CDR3 covers 16 residues. CDR1 is LGHNA and CDR2 is YNFKEQ in the germline V gene. Trimming took off 4 bases at V and 6 bases at J, with 19 bases between the two ends. For the CDR3, the DNA is TGTGCCAGCAGCCCGGGGAGGGGGACCGACCCCAATGAGCAGTTCTTC. Amino acids: CASSPGRGTDPNEQFF.

The chain couples TRBV30 to TRBJ2-1; perhaps TRBD2 as D (6 bases). Germline CDR1 is GTSNPN and CDR2 is SVGIG (reference sequence). Trimming shortened V by 0 bases and J by 5 bases, and 8 bases separated the two germline ends. The CDR3 loop spans 13 amino acids. DNA for the CDR3: TGTGCCTGGAGTGTTCTAGCGAACAATGAGCAGTTCTTC. This translates into CAWSVLANNEQFF.

The CDR3 DNA follows: TGTGCCAGCAGCCCCCTCGGGCGGGGAGTCCCATACGAGCAGTACTTC. Its protein product is CASSPLGRGVPYEQYF. The V and J genes are TRBV7-2 and TRBJ2-7; tentatively, D is TRBD2 (6 bases). CDR1 and CDR2 (germline): SGHTA, FQGNSA. Trimming cost V 5 bases and J 4 bases, with 21 bases left between them. The CDR3 runs 16 residues.

This chain connects TRBV5-6 to TRBJ2-2; D is unclear. CDR1 is SGHDT and CDR2 is YYEEEE in the germline V gene. CDR3 size: 15 residues. Trimming left V 4 bases short and J 0 bases short, with 10 bases between. The CDR3 region is CASSPRWANTGELFF. CDR3 nucleotide sequence: TGTGCCAGCAGCCCCCGGTGGGCGAACACCGGGGAGCTGTTTTTT.

This clone was seen more than once but under ten times. Other DNA sequences of this sample code for an identical CDR3. The chain recombines TRBV30 with TRBJ1-1, with D possibly being TRBD1 (5 bases). This CDR3 comprises 12 residues. Germline V gene data show CDR1 as GTSNPN and CDR2 as SVGIG (reference sequence). Between the trimmed V and J ends, which lost 0 bases and 5 bases, there was a span of 7 bases. CDR3 protein: CAWSVGGTEAFF. The CDR3 DNA reads as TGTGCCTGGAGTGTTGGGGGAACTGAAGCTTTCTTT.